This T cell receptor beta chain is drawn from a study of T cell changes during pregnancy in multiple sclerosis. Clones were read by immunoSEQ multiplex PCR, and TCRdb kept only the in-frame ones, dropping some. The sample has 40,000 to 60,000 clones, around 94% seen once. This specimen was CD4+ T cells from peripheral blood mononuclear cells, taken in the third trimester of pregnancy. The clonotype was recovered from a female donor with multiple sclerosis, enrolled in a pregnancy study.

In DNA, the CDR3 is TGTGCCAGCAGTTATAGTCGGAGCTCCTATAATTCACCCCTCCACTTT. Translated: CASSYSRSSYNSPLHF. V and J are TRBV2 and TRBJ1-6; D not certain. The germline V gene has CDR1 SNHLY and CDR2 FYNNEI. V was clipped by 5 bases and J by 0 bases, with 11 bases between them. The length of the CDR3 is 16 residues.